This T cell receptor beta chain is from a study of blood T cells in healthy people across ages (dated by TCRdb to the mid-2010s). About the study as a whole: In model experiments, roughly one uniquely barcoded TCR beta cDNA molecule per two T cells was captured by template switching. The donors were divided into four age groups: young (average around 16 years), middle-aged (about 41), aged (approximately 62) and long-lived (roughly 86). Using the same blood draw, the study looked at two additional independent replicas of 1 million unique cDNA reads for two donors, one aged 18 to 29 and the other aged 80 or older. The study measured age-related changes in TCR beta repertoire diversity using deep sequencing normalized with unique cDNA molecular identifiers. Donors of different ages were randomly distributed across sequencing lanes to avoid experimental bias. Broader findings and caveats from the paper: Compared with the aged group, the long-lived group had more naive CD4+ T cells, fewer expanded clones and increased TCR diversity, suggesting age selection. Estimates of total diversity from one million sequenced T cells were regarded as lower bounds and underestimates. The percentage of naive T cells measured by flow cytometry correlated strongly with observed TCR beta diversity. Observed TCR beta diversity per million T cells fell roughly linearly with age, and a significant reduction was already apparent by age about 43. Because profiling used bulk unsorted PBMCs, naive and antigen-experienced compartments could not be compared conclusively. Because the CMV infection status of the donors was unknown, age-related changes in expanded clonotypes may potentially have been confounded.

There are 18 amino acids in the CDR3, from cysteine to phenylalanine inclusive. Here the CDR3 DNA is all that survives: 54 bases in frame from base 1. The library came from 5' RACE. For sequencing, an Illumina HiSeq 2500 was employed. A second PCR of roughly 7 to 11 cycles was performed with a sample-barcoded 5' primer and a J-beta primer mix. A unique molecular identifier was introduced onto each TCR beta cDNA molecule by a template-switch 5' adaptor carrying 12 random nucleotides. Each sample yielded at least 2.5 million CDR3-containing paired-end reads. The Mint cDNA synthesis kit, primed by a TRBC-specific oligonucleotide, was used to synthesize first-strand cDNA from all RNA. Following uracil-DNA glycosylase treatment, a first 18-cycle PCR with universal primers M1SS and BC2_uni_R was performed on all cDNA. The published analysis was carried out like this. Each sample was normalized by randomly selecting 1 million high-quality reads, each carrying a distinct molecular identifier. Reads sharing molecular identifiers were discarded rather than binned into consensus sequences. MiTCR, set to a Q25 quality threshold and the strictest error-elimination algorithm, was used for CDR3 identification, clonotype clustering and error correction. A nonparametric unseen species model using Euler transformation provided a lower-bound estimate of total TCR beta diversity. TCRdb itself trimmed the public reads at Q25 with fastp, ran MiXCR and retained productive beta chains. Each record represents a unique CDR3 protein, reported with the most common genes and DNA among its rows. TCRdb, not the authors, supplied the V and J calls. This sample comprises about 1.5 million distinct CDR3 sequences, roughly 43% of them detected only once. Together, the top ten hold about 4.1% of the sample.

As for this clonotype: Its antigen is still unknown. The record has no base qualities; no much larger clone is one base away.

Donors were approximately 42 systemically healthy Caucasian individuals from Russia aged roughly 6 to 90 years. About 9.6 milliliters of peripheral blood were collected from each donor into EDTA-treated Vacutainer tubes. Ficoll-Paque density-gradient centrifugation was used to isolate PBMCs, with at least 6 million per sample. Total RNA, at least 5 micrograms per sample, was extracted from PBMCs with Trizol reagent. Naive CD45RAhigh/CD27high T cell percentages were measured by flow cytometry on a PBMC aliquot from every donor. The sequence derives from a woman younger than 30 in good health. This sequence uses TRBV12-3 or TRBV12-4 and TRBJ2-1; 16 middle bases align to TRBD2. Near its end, the DNA agrees better with TRBJ2-7, so the J call may be wrong. The sequenced material came from blood. The bases are TGTGCCAGCAGTTTGGGACTAGCGGGGGGGCGCGCCTACAATGAGCAGTACTTC. Translated, it gives CASSLGLAGGRAYNEQYF.